This T cell receptor (beta chain) was recovered during a study of TIL therapy for anti-PD-1-resistant metastatic lung cancer (dated by TCRdb to the early 2020s). In terms of the full investigation: Among the enrolled patients, the median age was nearly 55 years (range about 38-75), and the median tumor PD-L1 proportion score was 5.5% to 6.5%. Most of the cohort had lung adenocarcinoma, including a few EGFR-mutant tumors and two ALK-rearranged tumors, and half of the patients were either current or former smokers. A median non-synonymous tumor mutation burden of over 1.2 mutations per megabase was determined across the cohort by whole-exome sequencing. Tumor and peripheral blood T cell receptor beta sequencing was used to track clonotypes across tumor, expanded TIL product and serial blood samples.

The full study reports these points: Clonal turnover during TIL culture was high, and many clones enriched in the product were not detected in the baseline tumor, suggesting clonal contraction instead of faithful expansion. Higher clonality and lower diversity were observed in expanded TIL cultures than in baseline intratumoral T cells (median clonality roughly 6% vs 31%, p < 0.0001). The study protocol defined all tumor marker inferences as exploratory. Because the cohort was highly selected, with more treatment-naive, never-smoker and oncogene-addicted patients than is typical, generalizability is limited.

This clone was seen a few times. The antigen this receptor binds is unknown. Per-base quality was not reported, and no clone a single base away is much larger than it. This sample's time point label indicates: pre-treatment sample, taken before nivolumab and TIL therapy. The baseline tumor samples, taken from the same resection that was used to grow TIL, were excised metastases, most often pleural nodules or supraclavicular lymph nodes. Tumors were collected before any PD-1/PD-L1 blockade, after which patients were given nivolumab, and patients who progressed were given lymphodepletion, an infusion of expanded TIL and IL-2. A phase I trial run at two centers enrolled adults with stage 4 NSCLC between late 2017 and January 2020. Samples came from a single-arm, open-label phase I trial of tumor-infiltrating lymphocyte therapy with nivolumab in advanced non-small cell lung cancer. Portions of each resected tumor were snap-frozen in liquid nitrogen and stored at -80 °C. Tumor regions of interest were selected on H&E sections using laser-capture macrodissection, ground into around 16 mg aliquots, and extracted using Qiagen Allprep kits.

Using bias-controlled multiplex PCR with the immunoSEQ v3 hsTCRB kit, the TCR beta CDR3 regions were amplified from genomic DNA. An Illumina NextSeq 500 was used to sequence the TCR libraries, reaching approximately 2 million read pairs at survey level or about 4.5-6.5 million at deep level. For the original study's pipeline: V, D and J genes were assigned, non-productive sequences were removed, and clonality was reported by immunoSEQ Analyzer software. To compare repertoires between infused TIL and blood, productive Simpson clonality was used along with the Morisita overlap index of productive TRB rearrangements. Held by TCRdb, this immuneACCESS table contains in-frame sequences only and omits some clones. Under half of the omission traces to an unresolved V gene where checked; the cause of the rest is unknown. The V and J calls and clone size were taken over from that table, and D and trimming were inferred from the DNA. Recorded for this sample are 25,000 to 30,000 clones; over 55% of them occurred a single time. The ten biggest clones cover around 16% of the sample.

Trimming at the junction amounts to 0 bases on V and 8 bases on J, and the germline ends lie 11 bases apart. CDR1 and CDR2 are drawn from the germline V gene: SQVTM, ANQGSEA. The CDR3, cysteine through phenylalanine, is 13 amino acids long. Only the CDR3 part of the read is kept: 39 bases, read in frame from the first base. The rearrangement combines TRBV29-1 with TRBJ2-1; the D gene identity is not certain. This sequence was found in a woman aged 25-85 years with non-small cell lung cancer. The sequenced sample was tumor tissue, obtained at baseline. The sequence in DNA is TGCAGCGTTGAAGAAAGACCGGGCGATGAGCAGTTCTTC. This encodes CSVEERPGDEQFF.